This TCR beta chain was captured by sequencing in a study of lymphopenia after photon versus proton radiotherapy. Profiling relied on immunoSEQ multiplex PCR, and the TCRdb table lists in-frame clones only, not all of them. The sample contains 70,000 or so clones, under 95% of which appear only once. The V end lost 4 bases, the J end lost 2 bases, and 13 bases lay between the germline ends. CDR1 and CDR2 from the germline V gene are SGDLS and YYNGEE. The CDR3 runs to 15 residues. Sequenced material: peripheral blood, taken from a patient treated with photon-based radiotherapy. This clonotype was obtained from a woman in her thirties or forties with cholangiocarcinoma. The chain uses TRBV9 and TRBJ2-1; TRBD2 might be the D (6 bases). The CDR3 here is CASSPEASAYNEQFF. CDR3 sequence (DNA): TGTGCCAGCAGCCCTGAGGCTAGCGCCTACAATGAGCAGTTCTTC.